The rows below give T cell receptor beta chains drawn from one sample of a study of shared clonotypes between healthy human individuals. Sequencing used immunoSEQ multiplex PCR; TCRdb keeps in-frame clones, though not all of them. There are 1.6 million or so clones in the sample; roughly 98.5% occur only once, and about 0.34% lies in the top ten. The sequencing sample was made of naive CD4+ T cells sorted from blood. Receptors originate from a man in his thirties or forties in good health. Each CDR3 is given with its conserved first and last residue. A D gene is named only where the DNA matches it firmly. Some rows have no size entry. The others give once, few or many, or a class for an expanded clone.

CDR3 length,D gene,J gene,V gene,clone size,CDR3 protein,CDR3 DNA
15,NA,TRBJ2-2,TRBV5-1,NA,CASSYGGRNTGELFF,TGCGCCAGCAGCTACGGGGGGCGAAACACCGGGGAGCTGTTTTTT
13,NA,TRBJ2-1,TRBV10-3,NA,CAISGPGVDEQFF,TGTGCCATCAGTGGCCCGGGGGTTGATGAGCAGTTCTTC
13,NA,TRBJ2-3,TRBV10-3,NA,CAIKGINTDTQYF,TGTGCCATCAAGGGTATAAACACAGATACGCAGTATTTT
14,NA,TRBJ2-7,TRBV9,NA,CASSVDERPYEQYF,TGTGCCAGCAGCGTTGATGAAAGACCCTACGAGCAGTACTTC
12,NA,TRBJ2-5,TRBV12-5,NA,CASGLTTEAQYF,TGTGCTAGTGGTTTGACGACAGAGGCACAGTACTTC
15,NA,TRBJ1-5,TRBV4-2,NA,CASSQESTSNQPQHF,TGTGCCAGCAGCCAAGAATCGACGAGCAATCAGCCCCAGCATTTT
14,NA,TRBJ2-5,TRBV19,NA,CASSRTALKETQYF,TGTGCCAGTAGTAGGACCGCCCTAAAAGAGACCCAGTACTTC
14,NA,TRBJ1-3,TRBV18,NA,CASSRGQAGNTIYF,TGTGCCAGCTCACGCGGACAAGCTGGAAACACCATATATTTT
16,TRBD2,TRBJ2-7,TRBV6-6,once,CASSYETGRPTYEQYF,TGTGCCAGCAGTTACGAGACCGGGAGGCCGACCTACGAGCAGTACTTC
13,NA,TRBJ1-2,TRBV6-1,NA,CASSEGVNYGYTF,TGTGCCAGCAGTGAGGGGGTCAACTATGGCTACACCTTC
11,NA,TRBJ2-2,TRBV10-1,NA,CARSRTGELFF,TGCGCCAGATCGAGGACCGGGGAGCTGTTTTTT
16,NA,TRBJ1-3,TRBV19,NA,CASSARGGTSGNTIYF,TGTGCCAGTAGTGCTAGAGGTGGCACGTCTGGAAACACCATATATTTT
14,TRBD1,TRBJ1-3,TRBV18,NA,CASVDRLAGNTIYF,TGTGCCAGCGTGGACAGGCTCGCTGGAAACACCATATATTTT
13,NA,TRBJ2-2,TRBV6-4,NA,CASSLTGTGELFF,TGTGCCAGCAGTCTTACAGGGACCGGGGAGCTGTTTTTT
14,NA,TRBJ2-3,TRBV5-1,NA,CASSLGPAADTQYF,TGCGCCAGCAGCTTGGGTCCGGCGGCAGATACGCAGTATTTT
14,NA,TRBJ2-2,TRBV19,NA,CASSVKGSTGELFF,TGTGCCAGTAGTGTGAAGGGAAGCACCGGGGAGCTGTTTTTT
18,NA,TRBJ2-2,TRBV7-2,NA,CASSLARWRGVKGGELFF,TGTGCCAGCAGCTTAGCGAGATGGCGGGGAGTAAAAGGCGGGGAGCTGTTTTTT
14,TRBD1,TRBJ1-4,TRBV7-9,NA,CASSATGGGEKLFF,TGTGCCAGCAGCGCGACAGGGGGCGGTGAAAAACTGTTTTTT
14,TRBD2,TRBJ2-2,TRBV9,NA,CASSASGLDRELFF,TGTGCCAGCAGCGCTAGCGGGCTGGACCGGGAGCTGTTTTTT
16,TRBD2,TRBJ2-1,TRBV4-2,NA,CASCKGLGGEMYEQFF,TGTGCCAGCTGTAAGGGACTAGGGGGGGAGATGTATGAGCAGTTCTTC
11,NA,TRBJ2-7,TRBV20-1,NA,CSASDHYEQYF,TGCAGTGCTAGCGATCACTACGAGCAGTACTTC
16,NA,TRBJ2-1,TRBV18,NA,CASSGRSSGLYNEQFF,TGTGCCAGCTCAGGAAGGTCTTCAGGCCTCTACAATGAGCAGTTCTTC
13,NA,TRBJ2-7,TRBV5-4,NA,CASSFRSTYEQYF,TGTGCCAGCAGCTTCCGGTCTACCTACGAGCAGTACTTC
14,NA,TRBJ2-1,TRBV18,NA,CASSPEGFHNEQFF,TGTGCCAGCTCACCGGAGGGGTTCCACAATGAGCAGTTCTTC